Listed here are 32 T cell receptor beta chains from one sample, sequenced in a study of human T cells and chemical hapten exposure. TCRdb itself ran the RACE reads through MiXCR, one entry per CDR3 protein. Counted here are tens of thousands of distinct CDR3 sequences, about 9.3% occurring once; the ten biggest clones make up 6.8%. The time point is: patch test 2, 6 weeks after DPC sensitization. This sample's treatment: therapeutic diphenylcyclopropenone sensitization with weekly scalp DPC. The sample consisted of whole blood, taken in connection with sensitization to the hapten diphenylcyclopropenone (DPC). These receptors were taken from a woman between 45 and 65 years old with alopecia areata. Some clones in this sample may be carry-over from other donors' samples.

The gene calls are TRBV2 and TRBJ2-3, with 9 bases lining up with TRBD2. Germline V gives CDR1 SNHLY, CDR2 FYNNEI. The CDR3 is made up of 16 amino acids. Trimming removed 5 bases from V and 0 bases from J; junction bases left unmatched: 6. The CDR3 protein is CASSSGTSPSTDTQYF. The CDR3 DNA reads TGTGCCAGCAGTTCCGGGACTAGCCCTAGCACAGATACGCAGTATTTT.

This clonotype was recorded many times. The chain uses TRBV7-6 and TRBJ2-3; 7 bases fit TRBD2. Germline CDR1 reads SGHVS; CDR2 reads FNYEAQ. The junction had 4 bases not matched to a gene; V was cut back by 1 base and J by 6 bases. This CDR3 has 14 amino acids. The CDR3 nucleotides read TGTGCCAGCAGCTTAGTTCCTAGCGGTGATACGCAGTATTTT. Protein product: CASSLVPSGDTQYF.

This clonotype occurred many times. The CDR3, as DNA: TGTGCCAGCAGCCCCCTAGCGGGAGCCCCCACAGATACGCAGTATTTT. It yields the protein CASSPLAGAPTDTQYF. The chain couples TRBV7-9 to TRBJ2-3; 10 bases are shared with TRBD2. V trimming: 5 bases; J trimming: 2 bases; junction bases outside the gene matches: 7. Germline CDR1 is SEHNR and CDR2 is FQNEAQ (reference sequence). The CDR3 loop spans 16 amino acids.

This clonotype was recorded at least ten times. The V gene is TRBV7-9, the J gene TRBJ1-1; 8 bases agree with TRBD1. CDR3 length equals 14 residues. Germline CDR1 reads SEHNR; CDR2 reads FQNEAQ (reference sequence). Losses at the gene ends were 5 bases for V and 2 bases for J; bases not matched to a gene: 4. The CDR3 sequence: CASSIGQGNTEAFF. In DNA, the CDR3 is TGTGCCAGCAGCATAGGACAGGGAAACACTGAAGCTTTCTTT.

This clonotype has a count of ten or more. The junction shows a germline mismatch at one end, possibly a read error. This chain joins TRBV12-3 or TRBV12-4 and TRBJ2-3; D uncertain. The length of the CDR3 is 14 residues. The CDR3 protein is CASSVARTRNTQYF. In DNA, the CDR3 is TGTGCCAGCAGTGTAGCTAGGACCAGGAATACGCAGTATTTT.

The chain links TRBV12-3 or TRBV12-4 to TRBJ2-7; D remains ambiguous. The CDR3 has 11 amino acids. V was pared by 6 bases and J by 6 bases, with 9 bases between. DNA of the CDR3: TGTGCCAGCAGCCCGCAGCGCGAGCAGTACTTC. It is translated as CASSPQREQYF.

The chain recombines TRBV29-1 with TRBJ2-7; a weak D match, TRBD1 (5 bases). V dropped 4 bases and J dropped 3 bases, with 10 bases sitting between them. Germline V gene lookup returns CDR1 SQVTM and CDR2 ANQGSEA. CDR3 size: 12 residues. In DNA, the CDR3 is TGCAGCGTTGCGACAGATAACTACGAGCAGTACTTC. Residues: CSVATDNYEQYF.

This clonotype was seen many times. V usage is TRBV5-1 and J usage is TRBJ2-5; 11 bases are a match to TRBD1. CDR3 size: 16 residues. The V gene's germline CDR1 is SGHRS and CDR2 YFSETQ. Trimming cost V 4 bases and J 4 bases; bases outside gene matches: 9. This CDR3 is CASSRTGTGGGETQYF. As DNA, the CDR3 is TGCGCCAGCAGCCGCACCGGGACAGGGGGAGGAGAGACCCAGTACTTC. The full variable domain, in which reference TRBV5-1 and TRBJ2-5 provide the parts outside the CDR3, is KAGVTQTPRYLIKTRGQQVTLSCSPISGHRSVSWYQQTPGQGLQFLFEYFSETQRNKGNFPGRFSGRQFSNSRSEMNVSTLELGDSALYLCASSRTGTGGGETQYFGPGTRLLVL.

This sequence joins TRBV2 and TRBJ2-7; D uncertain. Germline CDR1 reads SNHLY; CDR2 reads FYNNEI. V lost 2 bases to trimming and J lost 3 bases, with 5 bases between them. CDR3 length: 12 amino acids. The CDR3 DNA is TGTGCCAGCAGTGAAAATCACTACGAGCAGTACTTC. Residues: CASSENHYEQYF.

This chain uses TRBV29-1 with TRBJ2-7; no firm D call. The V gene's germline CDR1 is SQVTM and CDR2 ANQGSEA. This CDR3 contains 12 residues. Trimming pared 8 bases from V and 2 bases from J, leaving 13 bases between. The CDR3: CSIRVGPYEQYF. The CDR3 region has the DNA TGCAGCATCCGGGTGGGCCCCTACGAGCAGTACTTC.

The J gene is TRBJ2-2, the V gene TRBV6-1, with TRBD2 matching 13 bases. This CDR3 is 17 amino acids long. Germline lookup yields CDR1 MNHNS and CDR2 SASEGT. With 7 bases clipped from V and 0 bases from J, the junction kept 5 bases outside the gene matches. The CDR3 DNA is TGTGCCAGCACCTCAGGGACTAGCGGGGCGAACACCGGGGAGCTGTTTTTT. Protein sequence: CASTSGTSGANTGELFF.

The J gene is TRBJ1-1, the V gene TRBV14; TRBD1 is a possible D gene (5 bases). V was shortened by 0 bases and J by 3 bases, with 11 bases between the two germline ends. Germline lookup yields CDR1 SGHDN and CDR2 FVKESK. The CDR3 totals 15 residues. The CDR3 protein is CASSQDWGIHTEAFF. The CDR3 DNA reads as TGTGCCAGCAGCCAAGATTGGGGGATACACACTGAAGCTTTCTTT.

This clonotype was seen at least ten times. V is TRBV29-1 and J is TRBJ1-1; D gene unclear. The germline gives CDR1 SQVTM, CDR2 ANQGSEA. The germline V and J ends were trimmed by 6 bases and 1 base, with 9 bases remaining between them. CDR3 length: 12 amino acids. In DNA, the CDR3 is TGCAGCGTAAGAGGGCGGAACACTGAAGCTTTCTTT. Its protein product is CSVRGRNTEAFF.

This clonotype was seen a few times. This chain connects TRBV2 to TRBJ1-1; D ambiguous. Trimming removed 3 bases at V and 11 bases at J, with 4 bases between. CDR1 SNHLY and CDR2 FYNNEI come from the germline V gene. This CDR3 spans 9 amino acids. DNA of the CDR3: TGTGCCAGCAGTGAGCAGGCTTTCTTT. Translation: CASSEQAFF.

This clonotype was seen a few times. This CDR3 reads CSVEARTGGPDEQFF. For the CDR3, the DNA is TGCAGCGTTGAAGCGAGGACAGGGGGCCCGGATGAGCAGTTCTTC. V usage is TRBV29-1 and J usage is TRBJ2-1, with 11 bases matching TRBD1. Germline CDR1 reads SQVTM; CDR2 reads ANQGSEA. The CDR3 covers 15 residues. Unmatched junction bases numbered 7, after V lost 1 base and J lost 8 bases.

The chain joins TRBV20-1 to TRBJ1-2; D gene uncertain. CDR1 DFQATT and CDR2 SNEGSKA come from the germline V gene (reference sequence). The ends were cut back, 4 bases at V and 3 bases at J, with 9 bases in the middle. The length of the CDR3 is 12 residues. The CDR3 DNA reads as TGCAGTGCTACCGAGGCGGACTATGGCTACACCTTC. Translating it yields CSATEADYGYTF.

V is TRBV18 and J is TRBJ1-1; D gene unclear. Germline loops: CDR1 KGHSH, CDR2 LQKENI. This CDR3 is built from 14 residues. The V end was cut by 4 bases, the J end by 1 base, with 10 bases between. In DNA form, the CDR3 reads TGTGCCAGCTCACAAGGTTCTCAGAACACTGAAGCTTTCTTT. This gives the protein CASSQGSQNTEAFF.

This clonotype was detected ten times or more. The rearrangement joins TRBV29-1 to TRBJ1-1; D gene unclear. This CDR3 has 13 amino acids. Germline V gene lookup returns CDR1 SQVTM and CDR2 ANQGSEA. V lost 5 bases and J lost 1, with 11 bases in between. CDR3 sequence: CSVSPDGNTEAFF. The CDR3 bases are TGCAGCGTTAGCCCGGACGGGAACACTGAAGCTTTCTTT.

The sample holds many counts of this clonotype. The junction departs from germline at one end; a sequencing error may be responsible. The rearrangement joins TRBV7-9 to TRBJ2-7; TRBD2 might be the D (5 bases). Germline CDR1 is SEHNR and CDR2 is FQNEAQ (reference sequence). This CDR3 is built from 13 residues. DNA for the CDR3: TGTGCCAGCAGCTTCGAAGTTTACGGACCCGGGGACTTC. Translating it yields CASSFEVYGPGDF.

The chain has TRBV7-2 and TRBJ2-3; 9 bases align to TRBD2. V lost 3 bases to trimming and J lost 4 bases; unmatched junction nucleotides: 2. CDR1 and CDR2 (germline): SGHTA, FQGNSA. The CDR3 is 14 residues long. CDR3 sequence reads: CASSFSGSSDTQYF. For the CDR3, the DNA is TGTGCCAGCAGCTTTAGCGGGAGCTCAGATACGCAGTATTTT.

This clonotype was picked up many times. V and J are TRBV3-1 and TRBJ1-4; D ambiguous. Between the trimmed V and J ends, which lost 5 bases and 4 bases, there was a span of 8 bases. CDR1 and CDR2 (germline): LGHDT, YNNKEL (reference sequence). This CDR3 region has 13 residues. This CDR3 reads CASSESLNEKLFF. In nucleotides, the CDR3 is TGTGCCAGCAGCGAAAGCCTTAATGAAAAACTGTTTTTT.

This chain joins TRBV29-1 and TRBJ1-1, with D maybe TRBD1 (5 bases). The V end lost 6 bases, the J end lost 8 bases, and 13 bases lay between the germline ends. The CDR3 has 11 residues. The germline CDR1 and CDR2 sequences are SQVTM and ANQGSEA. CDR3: CSVRLQEEAFF. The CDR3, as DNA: TGCAGCGTCCGCTTACAGGAGGAAGCTTTCTTT.

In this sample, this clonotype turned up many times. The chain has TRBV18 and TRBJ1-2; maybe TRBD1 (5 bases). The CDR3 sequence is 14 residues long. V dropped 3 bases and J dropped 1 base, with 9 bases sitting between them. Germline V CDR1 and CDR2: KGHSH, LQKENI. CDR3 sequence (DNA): TGTGCCAGCTCACCGGCCGGGGGTAACTATGGCTACACCTTC. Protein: CASSPAGGNYGYTF.

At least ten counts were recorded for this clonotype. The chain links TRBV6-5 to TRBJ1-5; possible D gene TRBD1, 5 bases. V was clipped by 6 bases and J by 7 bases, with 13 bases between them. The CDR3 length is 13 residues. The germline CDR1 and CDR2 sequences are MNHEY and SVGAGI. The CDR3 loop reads CASSQDTRQPQHF. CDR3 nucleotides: TGTGCCAGCAGCCAGGACACTAGACAGCCCCAGCATTTT.

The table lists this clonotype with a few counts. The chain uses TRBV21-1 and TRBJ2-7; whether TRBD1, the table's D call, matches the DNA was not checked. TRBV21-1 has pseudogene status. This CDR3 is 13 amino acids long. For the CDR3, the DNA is TGTGCCAGCAGCAAAGGGGACAACTACGAGCAGTACTTC. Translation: CASSKGDNYEQYF.

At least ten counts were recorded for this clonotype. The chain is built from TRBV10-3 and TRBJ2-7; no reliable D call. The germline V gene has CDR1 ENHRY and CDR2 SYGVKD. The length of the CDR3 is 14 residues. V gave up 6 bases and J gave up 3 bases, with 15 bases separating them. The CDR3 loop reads CAIRDPRANYEQYF. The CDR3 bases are TGTGCCATCAGAGACCCTCGGGCCAACTACGAGCAGTACTTC.

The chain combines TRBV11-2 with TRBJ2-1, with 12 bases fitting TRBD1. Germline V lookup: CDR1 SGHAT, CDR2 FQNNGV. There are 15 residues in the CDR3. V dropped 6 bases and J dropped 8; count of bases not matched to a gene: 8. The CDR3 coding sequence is TGTGCCAGCAGACCTGACCGGGACAGGGGGCATGAGCAGTTCTTC. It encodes CASRPDRDRGHEQFF.

The CDR3 coding sequence is TGTGCCAGCAGCCGGGGACAGGGATTCGACGAGCAGTACTTC. Amino acid sequence: CASSRGQGFDEQYF. The V and J genes are TRBV5-4 and TRBJ2-7, with TRBD1 matching 9 bases. The CDR3 is 14 amino acids. The V segment lost 4 bases and the J segment 5 bases; nucleotides outside the gene matches: 7. Germline V gene sequence: CDR1 SGHNT, CDR2 YYREEE (reference sequence).

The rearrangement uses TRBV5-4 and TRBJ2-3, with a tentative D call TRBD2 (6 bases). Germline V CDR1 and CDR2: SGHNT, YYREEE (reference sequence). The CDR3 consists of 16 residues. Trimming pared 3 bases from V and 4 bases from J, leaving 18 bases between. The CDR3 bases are TGTGCCAGCAGCTCCTTTGCGGGAAGACAGCCAGATACGCAGTATTTT. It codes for CASSSFAGRQPDTQYF.

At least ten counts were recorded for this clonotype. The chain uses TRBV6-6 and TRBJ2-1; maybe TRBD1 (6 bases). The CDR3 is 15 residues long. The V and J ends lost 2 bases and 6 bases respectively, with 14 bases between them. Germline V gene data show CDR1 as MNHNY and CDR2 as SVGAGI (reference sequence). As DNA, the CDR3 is TGTGCCAGCAGTTACCGGACAGTACAAATCAATGAGCAGTTCTTC. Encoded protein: CASSYRTVQINEQFF.

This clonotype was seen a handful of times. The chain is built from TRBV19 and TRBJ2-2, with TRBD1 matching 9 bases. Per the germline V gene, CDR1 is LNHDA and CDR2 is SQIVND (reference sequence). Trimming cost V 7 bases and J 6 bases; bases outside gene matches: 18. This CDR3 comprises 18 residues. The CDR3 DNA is TGTGCCAGTACCTCCCAAGGGGGGACAGGGTTGTTTTCCGGGGAGCTGTTTTTT. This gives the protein CASTSQGGTGLFSGELFF.

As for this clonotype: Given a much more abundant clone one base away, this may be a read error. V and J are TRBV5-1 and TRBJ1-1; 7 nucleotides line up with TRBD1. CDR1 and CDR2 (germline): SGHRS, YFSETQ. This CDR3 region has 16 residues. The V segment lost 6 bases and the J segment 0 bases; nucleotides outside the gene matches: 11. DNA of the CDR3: TGCGCCAGCACAAAGGAAAGGGGGCTCATGAACACTGAAGCTTTCTTT. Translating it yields CASTKERGLMNTEAFF.